This record covers a single T cell receptor beta chain. Its antigen is unidentified. The sample is drawn from a study of cytomegalovirus exposure and HLA in healthy donors. Study-wide results and caveats: A further, later analysis showed that HLA-associated TCR beta chains (compared with equally common others) were more clonally expanded. In vitro assays verified that three CMV-associated chains recognized CMV antigens specifically. Presence/absence results assume similar sequencing depth per donor, which may not hold.

PCR primers comprised 60 Vbeta and 13 Jbeta primers. Produced via immunoSEQ multiplex PCR; TCRdb's table is partial and in-frame only. The data contain about 170,000 clones, 70% to 90% of them singletons. Trimming at V came to 8 bases and at J to 2 bases, leaving 3 bases not matched to a gene. CDR3 length: 13 residues. Looked up from germline, CDR1 is SNHLY and CDR2 is FYNNEI. This clonotype originated in a male donor in good health and CMV-seronegative. Material for sequencing was PBMCs. The J gene is TRBJ1-5, the V gene TRBV2; 7 bases are a match to TRBD1. For the CDR3, the DNA is TGTGCCAGCTCCGGGACAGGCAATCAGCCCCAGCATTTT. This translates into CASSGTGNQPQHF.